The following is a TCR beta chain sequence with its context. The antigen remains undetermined. Germline V gene sequence: CDR1 MNHEY, CDR2 SVGAGI. The ends lost 6 bases at V and 4 bases at J; junction bases unmatched: 13. The CDR3 runs to 19 residues. This sample was taken from a study of T cell repertoires in cytomegalovirus infection. MiXCR, run by TCRdb on the reads, gives a single entry per CDR3 protein. The data show about 920,000 distinct CDR3 sequences, with roughly a third seen just once and under 15% held by the top ten. This receptor was taken from a human donor in good health (CMV status not recorded). Some clones in this sample may be carry-over from other donors' samples. The input for sequencing was cultured CD8+ T cells from PBMCs, taken from culture after CMV antigen stimulation. This chain connects TRBV6-5 to TRBJ2-2; 14 nucleotides agree with TRBD2. This CDR3 is CASRTRPGLAGESTGELFF. As DNA, the CDR3 is TGTGCCAGCAGAACTCGCCCGGGACTAGCGGGGGAGTCCACCGGGGAGCTGTTTTTT.